The entry below describes one TCR beta chain. This sample is part of a study of blood T cell repertoires in COVID-19. Method: immunoSEQ multiplex PCR; TCRdb's copy keeps in-frame clones and lacks some. The sample includes about 150,000 clones, roughly 85% of them seen just once. The V end lost 3 bases, the J end lost 2 bases, and 12 bases lay between the germline ends. Germline CDR1 is SGHNT and CDR2 is YENEEA. The CDR3 totals 15 residues. What was sequenced was peripheral blood. V usage is TRBV11-3 and J usage is TRBJ2-3; D is perhaps TRBD2 (7 bases). The sequence came from an older woman with COVID-19, enrolled during active disease. CDR3: CASSFPGGNTDTQYF. The CDR3 DNA reads TGTGCCAGCAGCTTCCCGGGGGGCAACACAGATACGCAGTATTTT.